This T cell receptor beta chain was found in a study of T cell responses to AZD1222 COVID-19 vaccine. Germline-derived CDR1 and CDR2 are MNHNY and SVGAGI (reference sequence). With 5 bases clipped from V and 6 bases from J, the junction kept 6 bases outside the gene matches. The CDR3 runs to 14 residues. Profiled with immunoSEQ multiplex PCR; TCRdb holds only in-frame clones, not every one. The profile shows about 120,000 clones, around 89% of them singletons. The chain has TRBV6-6 and TRBJ1-1; 10 bases match TRBD1. The specimen was peripheral blood, collected on day 0 of AZD1222 vaccination. The receptor's source is an adult in good health. The CDR3 sequence is CASSLLGQGAEAFF. Here the CDR3 DNA reads TGTGCCAGCAGTCTCCTCGGACAGGGGGCTGAAGCTTTCTTT.